The clone carrying this T cell receptor (beta chain) was seen once. Its specificity is unknown. Germline V CDR1 and CDR2: SGHRS, YFSETQ. Trimming stripped 2 bases from V and 5 bases from J, with 10 bases between. CDR3 size: 13 residues. This entry is derived from a study of Ad26.COV2.S vaccination and SARS-CoV-2 variants. Study at large: Within the COV1001 Ad26.COV2.S trial arm, the donor was enrolled. Each vaccinee took Ad26.COV2.S intramuscularly, once or twice 56 days apart. General observations from the study: Vaccinees and placebo recipients showed similar non-spike TCR breadth. Analyses that measured TCR breadth and depth may have underestimated total T cell responses.

Treatment: some 20 received Ad26.COV2.S at low or high dose, single or two shots; about 5 received placebo; per-sample allocation not given. Each sample was drawn 63 days after the first injection (of vaccine or placebo). This table comes from immunoSEQ multiplex PCR, and its TCRdb copy is limited to in-frame clones, with some not included. The table records some 340,000 clones, 86% of them present only once. The sequences come from peripheral blood, collected in a trial of Ad26.COV2.S vaccine versus placebo. This rearrangement joins TRBV5-1 to TRBJ2-5, with D possibly being TRBD1 (5 bases). The receptor was derived from a person between 18 and 65 years old who received the Ad26.COV2.S COVID-19 vaccine or a placebo. CDR3 loop: CASSFRGMETQYF. The CDR3 nucleotides are TGCGCCAGCAGCTTTAGGGGCATGGAGACCCAGTACTTC.